The TCR beta chain described here comes from a study of T cell repertoires in cytomegalovirus infection. Turning to this clonotype: Antigen unknown.

TCRdb called the reads again in MiXCR, with one record for every CDR3 protein. The sample records fewer than 130,000 distinct CDR3 sequences, under 55% being singletons. This specimen was CD8+ T cells from cultured PBMCs, taken from culture after CMV antigen stimulation. This sequence originates from a human donor in good health (CMV status not recorded). Some clones in this sample may be carry-over from other donors' samples.

CDR3 residues: CASSLTEIETIYF. For the CDR3, the DNA is TGTGCCAGCAGCTTGACGGAGATAGAGACCATATATTTT. The chain carries TRBV7-9 and TRBJ1-3; unclear D gene. Germline-derived CDR1 and CDR2 are SEHNR and FQNEAQ (reference sequence). Trimming removed 3 bases from V and 10 bases from J, with 13 bases in between. The length of the CDR3 is 13 residues.